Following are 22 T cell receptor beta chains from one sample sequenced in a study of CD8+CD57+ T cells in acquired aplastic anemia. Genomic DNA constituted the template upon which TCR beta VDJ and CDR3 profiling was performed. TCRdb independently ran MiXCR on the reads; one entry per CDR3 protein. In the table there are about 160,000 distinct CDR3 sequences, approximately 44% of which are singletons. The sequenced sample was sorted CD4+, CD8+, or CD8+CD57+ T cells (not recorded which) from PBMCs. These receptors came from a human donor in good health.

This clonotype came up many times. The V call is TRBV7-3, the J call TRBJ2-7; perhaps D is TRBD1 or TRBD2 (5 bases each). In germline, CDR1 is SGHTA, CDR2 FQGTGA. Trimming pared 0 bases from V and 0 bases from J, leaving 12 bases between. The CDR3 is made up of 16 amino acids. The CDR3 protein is CASSLTSPGSSYEQYF. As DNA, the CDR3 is TGTGCCAGCAGCTTAACGAGCCCAGGGAGCTCCTACGAGCAGTACTTC.

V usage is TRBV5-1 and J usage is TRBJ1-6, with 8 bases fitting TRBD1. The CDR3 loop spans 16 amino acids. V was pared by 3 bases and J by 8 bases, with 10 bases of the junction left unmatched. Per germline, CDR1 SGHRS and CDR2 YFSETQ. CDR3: CASSSGQGVRDSPLHF. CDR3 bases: TGCGCCAGCAGCTCTGGACAGGGTGTACGCGATTCACCCCTCCACTTT.

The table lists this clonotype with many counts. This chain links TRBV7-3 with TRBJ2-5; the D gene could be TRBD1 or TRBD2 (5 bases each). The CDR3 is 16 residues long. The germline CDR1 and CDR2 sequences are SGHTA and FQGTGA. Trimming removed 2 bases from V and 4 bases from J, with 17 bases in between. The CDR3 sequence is CASSLGSEGRGETQYF. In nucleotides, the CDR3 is TGTGCCAGCAGCTTAGGAAGCGAGGGGAGAGGAGAGACCCAGTACTTC.

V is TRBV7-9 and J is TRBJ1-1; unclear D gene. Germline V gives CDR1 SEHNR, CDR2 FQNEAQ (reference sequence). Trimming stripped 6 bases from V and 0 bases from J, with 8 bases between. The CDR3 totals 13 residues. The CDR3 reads CASRDSMNTEAFF. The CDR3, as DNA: TGTGCCAGCAGGGACTCTATGAACACTGAAGCTTTCTTT.

CDR3 protein: CASNAGRLTDTQYF. DNA for the CDR3: TGTGCCAGCAACGCGGGGCGCCTCACAGATACGCAGTATTTT. The chain is built from TRBV2 and TRBJ2-3, with a tentative D call TRBD2 (6 bases). V lost 7 bases and J 2 bases, leaving 13 bases between the germline ends. CDR3 size: 14 residues. The germline CDR1 and CDR2 sequences are SNHLY and FYNNEI.

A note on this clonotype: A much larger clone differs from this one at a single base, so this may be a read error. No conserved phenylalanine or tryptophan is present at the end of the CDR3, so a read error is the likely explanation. CDR3 sequence reads: CASSLAAGGGNEQFL. The CDR3 region has the DNA TGCGCCAGCAGCTTGGCGGCAGGGGGCGGGAATGAGCAGTTCCTC. The chain employs TRBV5-1 and TRBJ2-1; 8 bases line up with TRBD1. The length of the CDR3 is 15 residues. Unmatched junction bases numbered 6, after V lost 0 bases and J lost 7 bases. Germline V lookup: CDR1 SGHRS, CDR2 YFSETQ.

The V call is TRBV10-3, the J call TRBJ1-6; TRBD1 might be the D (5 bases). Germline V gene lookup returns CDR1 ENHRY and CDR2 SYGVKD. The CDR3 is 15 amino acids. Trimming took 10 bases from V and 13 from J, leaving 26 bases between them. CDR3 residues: CASRRGASYNPPLHF. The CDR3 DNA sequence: TGTGCCAGTCGTCGGGGCGCTTCCTATAATCCGCCCCTCCACTTT.

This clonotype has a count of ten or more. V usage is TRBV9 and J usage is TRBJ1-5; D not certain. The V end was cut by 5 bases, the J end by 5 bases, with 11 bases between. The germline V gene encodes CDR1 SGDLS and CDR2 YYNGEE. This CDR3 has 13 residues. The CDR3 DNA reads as TGTGCCAGCAGTTCCGACGGGGATCAGCCCCAGCATTTT. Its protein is CASSSDGDQPQHF.

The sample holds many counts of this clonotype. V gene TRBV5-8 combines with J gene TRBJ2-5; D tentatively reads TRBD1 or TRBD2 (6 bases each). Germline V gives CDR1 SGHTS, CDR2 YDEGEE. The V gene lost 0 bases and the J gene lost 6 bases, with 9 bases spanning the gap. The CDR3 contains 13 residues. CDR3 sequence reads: CASSLEGGQTQYF. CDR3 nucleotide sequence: TGTGCCAGCAGCTTGGAGGGGGGACAGACCCAGTACTTC.

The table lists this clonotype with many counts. CDR3 amino acids: CASSQRMGGNTIYF. The CDR3 coding sequence is TGTGCCAGCAGCCAAAGGATGGGTGGAAACACCATATATTTT. The rearrangement joins TRBV14 to TRBJ1-3; D gene uncertain. This CDR3 has 14 amino acids. Germline loops: CDR1 SGHDN, CDR2 FVKESK. The V end was cut by 2 bases, the J end by 3 bases, with 8 bases between.

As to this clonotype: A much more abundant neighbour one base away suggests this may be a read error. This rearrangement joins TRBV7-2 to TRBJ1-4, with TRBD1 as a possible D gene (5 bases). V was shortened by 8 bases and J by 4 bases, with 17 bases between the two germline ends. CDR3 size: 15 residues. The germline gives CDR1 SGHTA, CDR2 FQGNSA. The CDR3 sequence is CASGGSEWFNEKLFF. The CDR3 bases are TGTGCCAGCGGGGGATCGGAGTGGTTTAATGAAAAACTGTTTTTT.

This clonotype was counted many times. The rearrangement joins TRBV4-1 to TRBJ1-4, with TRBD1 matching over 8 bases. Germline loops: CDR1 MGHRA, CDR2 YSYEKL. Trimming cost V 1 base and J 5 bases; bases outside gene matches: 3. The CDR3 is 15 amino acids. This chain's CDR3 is CASSQAGQGNEKLFF. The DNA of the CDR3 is TGCGCCAGCAGCCAAGCAGGACAGGGCAATGAAAAACTGTTTTTT.

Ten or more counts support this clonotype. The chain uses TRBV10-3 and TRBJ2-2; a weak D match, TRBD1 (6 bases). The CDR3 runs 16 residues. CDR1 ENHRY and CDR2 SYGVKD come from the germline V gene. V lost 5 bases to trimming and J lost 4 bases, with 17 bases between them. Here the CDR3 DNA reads TGTGCCATCAGTTACACCGACGGGACAACCACCGGGGAGCTGTTTTTT. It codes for CAISYTDGTTTGELFF.

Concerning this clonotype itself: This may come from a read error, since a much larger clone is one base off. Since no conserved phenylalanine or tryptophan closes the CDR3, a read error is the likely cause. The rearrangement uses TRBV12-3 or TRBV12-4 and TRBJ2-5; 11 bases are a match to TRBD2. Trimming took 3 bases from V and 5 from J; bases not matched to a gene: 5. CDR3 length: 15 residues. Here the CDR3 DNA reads TGTGCCAGCAGTTTGGGACTAGCGGACGGTGAGACCCAGTACATC. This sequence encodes CASSLGLADGETQYI.

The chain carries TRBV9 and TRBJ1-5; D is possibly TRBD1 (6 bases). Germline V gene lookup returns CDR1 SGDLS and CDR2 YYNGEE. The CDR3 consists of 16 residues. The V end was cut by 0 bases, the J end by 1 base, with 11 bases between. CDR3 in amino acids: CASSVDGGGSNQPQHF. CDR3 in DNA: TGTGCCAGCAGCGTAGACGGAGGGGGAAGCAATCAGCCCCAGCATTTT.

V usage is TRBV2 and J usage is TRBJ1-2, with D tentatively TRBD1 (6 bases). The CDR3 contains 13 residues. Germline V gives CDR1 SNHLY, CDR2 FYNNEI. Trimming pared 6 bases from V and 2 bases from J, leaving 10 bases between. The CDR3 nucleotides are TGTGCCAGCAGCGGACAGAGAAACTATGGCTACACCTTC. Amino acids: CASSGQRNYGYTF.

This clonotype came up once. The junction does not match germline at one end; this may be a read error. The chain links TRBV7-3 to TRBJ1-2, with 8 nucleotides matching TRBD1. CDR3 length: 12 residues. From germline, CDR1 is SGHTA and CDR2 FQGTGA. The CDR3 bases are TGTGCCAGCAGCCGAGACAGGGGTTTACAGTCCTTC. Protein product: CASSRDRGLQSF. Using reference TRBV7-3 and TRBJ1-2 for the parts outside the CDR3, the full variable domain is GAGVSQTPSNKVTEKGKYVELRCDPISGHTALYWYRQSLGQGPEFLIYFQGTGAADDSGLPNDRFFAVRPEGSVSTLKIQRTERGDSAVYLCASSRDRGLQSFGSGTRLTVV.

CDR3 in amino acids: CASSFGSGNTIYF. The DNA for the CDR3 is TGTGCCAGCAGTTTTGGTTCTGGAAACACCATATATTTT. The V call is TRBV28, the J call TRBJ1-3, with D unclear. The CDR3 sequence is 13 residues long. V shed 3 bases and J shed 1 base, with 4 bases lying between them. Per the germline V gene, CDR1 is MDHEN and CDR2 is SYDVKM. The full variable domain, rest sourced from reference TRBV28 and TRBJ1-3, is DVKVTQSSRYLVKRTGEKVFLECVQDMDHENMFWYRQDPGLGLRLIYFSYDVKMKEKGDIPEGYSVSREKKERFSLILESASTNQTSMYLCASSFGSGNTIYFGEGSWLTVV.

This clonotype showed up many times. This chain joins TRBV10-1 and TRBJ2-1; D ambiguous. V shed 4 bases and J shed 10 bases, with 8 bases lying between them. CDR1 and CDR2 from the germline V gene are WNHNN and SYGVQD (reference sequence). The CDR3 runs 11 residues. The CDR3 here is CASSGRAEQFF. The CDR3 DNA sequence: TGCGCCAGCAGTGGTCGGGCCGAGCAGTTCTTC.

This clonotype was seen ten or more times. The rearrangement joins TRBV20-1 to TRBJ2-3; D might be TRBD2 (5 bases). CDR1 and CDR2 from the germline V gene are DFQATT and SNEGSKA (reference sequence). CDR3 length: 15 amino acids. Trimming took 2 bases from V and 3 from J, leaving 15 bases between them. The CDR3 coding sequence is TGCAGTGCTAGAAATCTAGCTGATGGGACAGATACGCAGTATTTT. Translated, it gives CSARNLADGTDTQYF.

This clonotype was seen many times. The CDR3 is CASSLGTGGYYGYTF. The CDR3 DNA reads as TGCGCCAGCAGCCTCGGGACAGGAGGATACTATGGCTACACCTTC. The V gene is TRBV4-1, the J gene TRBJ1-2; 8 nucleotides agree with TRBD1. This CDR3 is 15 amino acids long. Losses at the gene ends were 4 bases for V and 3 bases for J; bases not matched to a gene: 7. Germline lookup yields CDR1 MGHRA and CDR2 YSYEKL.

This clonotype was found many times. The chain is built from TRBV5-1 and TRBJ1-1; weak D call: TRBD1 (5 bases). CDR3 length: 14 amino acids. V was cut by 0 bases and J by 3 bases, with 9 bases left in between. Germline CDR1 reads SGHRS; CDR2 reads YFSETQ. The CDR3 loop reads CASSLAGPDTEAFF. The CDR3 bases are TGCGCCAGCAGCTTGGCGGGGCCAGACACTGAAGCTTTCTTT. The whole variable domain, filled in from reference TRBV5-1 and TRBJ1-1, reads KAGVTQTPRYLIKTRGQQVTLSCSPISGHRSVSWYQQTPGQGLQFLFEYFSETQRNKGNFPGRFSGRQFSNSRSEMNVSTLELGDSALYLCASSLAGPDTEAFFGQGTRLTVV.